This T cell receptor beta chain stems from a study of response to subunit inactivated influenza vaccine listed by TCRdb under 2018. Background on the whole study: Deep quantitative profiling of the T cell receptor repertoire was used in the study to follow responses to a trivalent subunit inactivated influenza vaccine. What the authors observed across the whole study: It was suggested by the authors that each seasonal influenza vaccination may recruit only a limited number of new T cells.

This clonotype was picked up a small number of times. Its target antigen remains unknown. No base quality information exists; no much larger clone differs at one position. The library was obtained by RT-PCR. The sequencing machine was an Illumina HiSeq 2500. TCRdb itself trimmed the public reads at Q25 with fastp, ran MiXCR and retained productive beta chains. All rows with the same CDR3 protein become a single entry with the most common DNA and genes. Counted in this sample were under 750,000 distinct CDR3 sequences; about an eighth of them appeared once. The top ten clones comprise 9.5% to 13% of the sample. For CDR1 and CDR2, the germline V gene lists MDHEN and SYDVKM. Cut back by 9 bases and 2 bases, the V and J ends lie 14 bases apart. Including the terminal cysteine and phenylalanine, the CDR3 comprises 13 residues. The retained sequence is limited to the CDR3, 39 bases, with the frame set at the first base.

Here the chain combines TRBV28 and TRBJ2-7; the D segment may tentatively be TRBD1 or TRBD2, each giving 6 matched bases. This TCR was sampled from a man aged 50 or older who received an inactivated influenza vaccine. Donor details come from another sample of the same person, matched by shared clones. The material sequenced was PBMCs from blood, taken on the day of vaccination. DNA sequence: TGTGCCAGTGGAGGGGACACTACCTACGAGCAGTACTTC. It codes for CASGGDTTYEQYF.